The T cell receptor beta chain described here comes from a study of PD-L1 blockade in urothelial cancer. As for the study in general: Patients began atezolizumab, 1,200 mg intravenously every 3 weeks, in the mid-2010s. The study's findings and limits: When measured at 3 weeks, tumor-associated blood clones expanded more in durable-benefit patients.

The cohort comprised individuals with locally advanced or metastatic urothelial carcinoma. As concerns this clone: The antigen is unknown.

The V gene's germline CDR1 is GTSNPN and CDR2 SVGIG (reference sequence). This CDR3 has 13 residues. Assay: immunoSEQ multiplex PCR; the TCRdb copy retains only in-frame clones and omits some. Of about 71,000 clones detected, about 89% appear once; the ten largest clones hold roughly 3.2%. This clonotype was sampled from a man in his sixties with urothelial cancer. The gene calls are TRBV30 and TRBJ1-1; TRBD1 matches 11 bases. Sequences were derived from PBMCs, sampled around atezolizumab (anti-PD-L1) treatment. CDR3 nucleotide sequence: TGTGCTGGACAGGGGGCTCCGGGCACTGAAGCTTTCTTT. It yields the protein CAGQGAPGTEAFF.